The 3 T cell receptor beta chains reported below all come from one sample, sequenced in a study of Tregs in tolerant kidney transplant recipients. Measured with immunoSEQ multiplex PCR; TCRdb has only the in-frame clones, and not every one. The sample records about 110,000 clones, around 87% being singletons. Sequenced here: CD4+ T cells from blood, sampled before the transplant. Every receptor here comes from a human donor who received a combined kidney and bone marrow transplant.

This chain connects TRBV6-1 to TRBJ2-3, with D possibly being TRBD2 (5 bases). V was trimmed by 2 bases and J by 1 base, leaving 7 bases between them. The length of the CDR3 is 14 residues. Germline V gives CDR1 MNHNS, CDR2 SASEGT. CDR3 in amino acids: CASSERGGTDTQYF. The CDR3 DNA follows: TGTGCCAGCAGTGAACGGGGTGGCACAGATACGCAGTATTTT.

The chain links TRBV5-4 to TRBJ2-1; no definite D call. The V and J ends lost 2 bases and 1 base respectively, with 7 bases between them. The CDR3 length is 14 residues. Germline values: CDR1 SGHNT, CDR2 YYREEE (reference sequence). CDR3 nucleotides: TGTGCCAGCAGCTTCAGCGTATCCTACAATGAGCAGTTCTTC. Protein product: CASSFSVSYNEQFF.

The J gene is TRBJ2-7, the V gene TRBV19, with 7 bases that match TRBD2. Germline lookup yields CDR1 LNHDA and CDR2 SQIVND (reference sequence). Trimming removed 3 bases from V and 2 bases from J; junction bases left unmatched: 4. The CDR3 has 14 residues. The CDR3 loop is CASSIRLAAYEQYF. CDR3 nucleotide sequence: TGTGCCAGTAGTATCCGTCTAGCGGCCTACGAGCAGTACTTC.